This T cell receptor (beta chain) was identified during a study of T cells expressing NK-cell markers. Template switching by 5'RACE with UMIs generated the TCR beta cDNA. Each CDR3 protein gets one entry in TCRdb, which reprocessed the 5' RACE reads and gives no DNA. Its listing shows 500,000 to 600,000 distinct CDR3 sequences. Comments on this clonotype: The antigen remains undetermined.

Study findings and constraints: In roughly six donors, dominant CD3+CD56+NKG2C+ clonotypes ranked among the top 10 CD8+ clonotypes.

The receptor was isolated from a man aged 18 to 29 in good health. The sample comprised blood T cells: a sorted CD56 or NKG2C T cell subset, CD4+ or CD8+ T cells, or bulk PBMC T cells (not recorded which).

This CDR3 reads CASSYTLAGEETQYF. The chain employs TRBV6-2 or TRBV6-3 and TRBJ2-5; TCRdb reports TRBD2, a call that lacks DNA to check it against. From germline, CDR1 is MNHEY and CDR2 SVGEGT. This CDR3 has 15 amino acids.